The T cell receptor beta chain described here comes from a study of blood T cell repertoires in COVID-19. For the study at large: Both acute and convalescent COVID-19 samples were obtained from the United States, Italy and Spain.

The V end lost 0 bases, the J end lost 6 bases, and 9 bases lay between the germline ends. Germline loops: CDR1 MNHNY, CDR2 SVGAGI (reference sequence). The CDR3 contains 14 residues. Original processing methods: Amplification of reference gene primers provided the estimated nucleated cell counts. Only in-frame clones appear in the TCRdb table, and some are missing; sequencing was by immunoSEQ multiplex PCR. D and trimming were read from the DNA, whereas the V and J calls and clone size are those reported in that table. The data hold some 130,000 clones, with around nine tenths observed a single time. Seattle enrolled patients during active infection and tracked them longitudinally.

V is TRBV6-6 and J is TRBJ2-1, with D possibly matching TRBD1 (6 bases). Sequencing was done on a sample of peripheral blood. This receptor was taken from a woman aged 65 to 85 with COVID-19, enrolled during active disease. In nucleotides, the CDR3 is TGTGCCAGCAGTTACTCGGGGACAATCAATGAGCAGTTCTTC. Translation: CASSYSGTINEQFF.